What follows are 25 T cell receptor beta chains derived from one specimen sequenced in a study of Ad26.COV2.S vaccination and SARS-CoV-2 variants. The treatment was: 15 to 20 received Ad26.COV2.S at low or high dose, single or two shots; 5 received placebo; per-sample allocation not given. The investigators took samples on day 63 after the first vaccine or placebo injection. Sequencing used immunoSEQ multiplex PCR; TCRdb keeps in-frame clones, though not all of them. The sample has over 400,000 clones, about 90% seen once. Sequencing used peripheral blood, obtained in a trial of Ad26.COV2.S vaccine versus placebo. The source is a person between 18 and 65 years old who received the Ad26.COV2.S COVID-19 vaccine or a placebo.

The chain links TRBV28 to TRBJ2-7; D uncertain. With 3 bases removed from V and 2 bases from J, the gap between germline ends came to 11 bases. CDR1 is MDHEN, CDR2 SYDVKM, per germline. The length of the CDR3 is 14 residues. CDR3 residues: CASSLVTIPYEQYF. CDR3 DNA: TGTGCCAGCAGTTTGGTCACTATCCCCTACGAGCAGTACTTC.

The chain recombines TRBV5-5 with TRBJ2-5, with D uncertain. The CDR3 totals 11 residues. V shed 1 base and J shed 3 bases, with 1 base lying between them. Germline V CDR1 and CDR2: SGHKS, YYEKEE (reference sequence). This CDR3 reads CASSLKETQYF. CDR3 sequence (DNA): TGTGCCAGCAGCTTGAAAGAGACCCAGTACTTC.

The rearrangement joins TRBV2 to TRBJ1-2, with D maybe TRBD1 (6 bases). V lost 6 bases to trimming and J lost 4 bases, with 12 bases between them. CDR1 SNHLY and CDR2 FYNNEI come from the germline V gene. This CDR3 comprises 13 residues. CDR3 sequence: CASSNGQLYGYTF. CDR3 bases: TGTGCCAGCAGCAATGGACAGCTCTATGGCTACACCTTC.

This clone was observed once. This rearrangement joins TRBV10-3 to TRBJ2-1; D remains unclear. Trimming left V 4 bases short and J 4 bases short, with 11 bases between. CDR3 length: 14 amino acids. Germline loops: CDR1 ENHRY, CDR2 SYGVKD. The CDR3 sequence: CAISGMQGYNEQFF. The DNA of the CDR3 is TGTGCCATCAGTGGAATGCAAGGGTACAATGAGCAGTTCTTC.

The rearrangement joins TRBV27 to TRBJ2-2; 9 bases fit TRBD2. V was clipped by 2 bases and J by 5 bases; unmatched bases: 6. CDR1 MNHEY and CDR2 SMNVEV come from the germline V gene (reference sequence). The CDR3 runs 16 residues. CDR3 in amino acids: CASSLEGSGRTGELFF. The CDR3 DNA reads TGTGCCAGCAGTTTAGAGGGTAGCGGGAGAACCGGGGAGCTGTTTTTT.

This clone was detected once. This rearrangement joins TRBV4-2 to TRBJ2-1; 7 positions match TRBD2. The CDR3 has 19 residues. The J segment lost 2 bases and the V segment lost 0 bases, leaving 13 bases of the junction unmatched. Germline CDR1 reads LGHNA; CDR2 reads YNFKEQ. The CDR3 loop is CASSQDAYGRERTYNEQFF. CDR3 in DNA: TGTGCCAGCAGCCAAGATGCTTATGGGCGGGAGAGAACCTACAATGAGCAGTTCTTC.

This clone was detected once. The chain combines TRBV4-3 with TRBJ2-5; 8 bases map to TRBD2. The J segment lost 2 bases and the V segment lost 0 bases, leaving 8 bases of the junction unmatched. The CDR3 length is 17 residues. In germline, CDR1 is LGHNA, CDR2 YSLEER. CDR3 sequence reads: CASSQDPPGGIQETQYF. CDR3 nucleotides: TGCGCCAGCAGCCAAGATCCCCCGGGGGGGATTCAAGAGACCCAGTACTTC.

The count of this clone is one. The V gene is TRBV7-7, the J gene TRBJ2-7; unclear D gene. Germline V lookup: CDR1 SSHAT, CDR2 FNYEAQ (reference sequence). CDR3 length: 18 residues. V shed 2 bases and J shed 2 bases, with 22 bases lying between them. CDR3 bases: TGTGCCAGCAGCTTACGGGTTTGGGTCTGGTACACCCCCTACGAGCAGTACTTC. Translation: CASSLRVWVWYTPYEQYF.

The rearrangement uses TRBV27 and TRBJ2-2; no clear D gene. The CDR3 is 15 amino acids. In germline, CDR1 is MNHEY, CDR2 SMNVEV (reference sequence). V was cut by 0 bases and J by 4 bases, with 9 bases left in between. This chain's CDR3 is CASSLSRHPTGELFF. In DNA form, the CDR3 reads TGTGCCAGCAGTTTATCGAGGCACCCCACCGGGGAGCTGTTTTTT.

This clone was recorded once. The chain links TRBV3-1 (or the pseudogene TRBV3-2) to TRBJ1-2, with D perhaps matching TRBD1 (6 bases). CDR3 length: 13 residues. Germline V gives CDR1 LGHDT, CDR2 YNNKEL (reference sequence). Trimming removed 4 bases at V and 3 bases at J, with 9 bases between. The CDR3 is CASSLRGDYGYTF. The CDR3 bases are TGTGCCAGCAGCCTCAGGGGTGACTATGGCTACACCTTC.

V and J are TRBV10-3 and TRBJ1-1, with 10 positions matching TRBD1. CDR1 ENHRY and CDR2 SYGVKD come from the germline V gene. Trimming at V came to 6 bases and at J to 5 bases, leaving 6 bases not matched to a gene. CDR3 length equals 14 residues. DNA for the CDR3: TGTGCCATCAGAGGGACAGGGGCAGGTACTGAAGCTTTCTTT. Encoded protein: CAIRGTGAGTEAFF.

The rearrangement joins TRBV5-1 to TRBJ2-6, with TRBD1 matching over 9 bases. This CDR3 contains 19 residues. Losses at the gene ends were 4 bases for V and 0 bases for J; bases not matched to a gene: 11. The germline CDR1 and CDR2 sequences are SGHRS and YFSETQ. The CDR3 DNA is TGCGCCAGCAGCCTGTACCCACCGGGACAGGGCTCTGGGGCCAACGTCCTGACTTTC. It specifies CASSLYPPGQGSGANVLTF.

This clone was recorded once. V gene TRBV28 combines with J gene TRBJ2-7; D is undetermined. CDR1 is MDHEN, CDR2 SYDVKM, per germline. Trimming took 2 bases from V and 4 from J, leaving 6 bases between them. The CDR3 runs to 12 residues. CDR3 bases: TGTGCCAGCAGTTTAAACACTTACGAGCAGTACTTC. As protein: CASSLNTYEQYF.

The gene calls are TRBV19 and TRBJ2-4; D possibly corresponds to TRBD1 (6 bases). Germline values: CDR1 LNHDA, CDR2 SQIVND (reference sequence). The CDR3 loop spans 15 amino acids. Trimming took off 8 bases at V and 0 bases at J, with 14 bases between the two ends. CDR3 coding DNA: TGTGCCAGTGCGCAGGGGACCTTAGCCAAAAACATTCAGTACTTC. This sequence encodes CASAQGTLAKNIQYF. The variable domain in full, completed from reference TRBV19 and TRBJ2-4, reads DGGITQSPKYLFRKEGQNVTLSCEQNLNHDAMYWYRQDPGQGLRLIYYSQIVNDFQKGDIAEGYSVSREKKESFPLTVTSAQKNPTAFYLCASAQGTLAKNIQYFGAGTRLSVL.

J is TRBJ2-1 and V is TRBV13, with a possible D match to TRBD2 (6 bases). CDR1 is PRHDT and CDR2 is FYEKMQ in the germline V gene (reference sequence). The V gene lost 2 bases and the J gene lost 0 bases, with 8 bases spanning the gap. There are 15 residues in the CDR3. CDR3 DNA: TGTGCCAGCAGCTTACGGGACTCCTCCTACAATGAGCAGTTCTTC. This translates into CASSLRDSSYNEQFF.

The chain combines TRBV24-1 with TRBJ2-5; D may be TRBD1 (7 bases). The CDR3 has 16 amino acids. The V gene lost 4 bases and the J gene lost 1 base, with 15 bases spanning the gap. Germline-derived CDR1 and CDR2 are KGHDR and SFDVKD. CDR3 in DNA: TGTGCCACCAGTGACCCTGGCGGGACAGCCCAAGAGACCCAGTACTTC. Protein: CATSDPGGTAQETQYF.

This clone was observed once. The chain recombines TRBV18 with TRBJ2-1; the match to TRBD2 covers 13 bases. The CDR3 sequence is 17 residues long. V lost 0 bases, J lost 9 bases, and 8 bases stayed unmatched. CDR1 and CDR2 from the germline V gene are KGHSH and LQKENI. The CDR3 sequence: CASSPPWGLAGISEQFF. In DNA, the CDR3 is TGTGCCAGCTCACCACCCTGGGGACTAGCGGGAATTAGTGAGCAGTTCTTC.

This sequence joins TRBV19 and TRBJ2-3, with 10 bases lining up with TRBD2. Germline CDR1 reads LNHDA; CDR2 reads SQIVND (reference sequence). The CDR3 consists of 15 residues. V trimming: 2 bases; J trimming: 6 bases; junction bases outside the gene matches: 5. The CDR3, as DNA: TGTGCCAGTAGTATATCTAGCGGGAGCGCGGATACGCAGTATTTT. This codes for CASSISSGSADTQYF.

This clone was seen a few times. J is TRBJ1-5 and V is TRBV19, with 8 bases aligning to TRBD1. Trimming took 1 base from V and 6 from J; bases not matched to a gene: 8. The CDR3 runs to 16 residues. Germline V gene data show CDR1 as LNHDA and CDR2 as SQIVND (reference sequence). The CDR3 DNA reads TGTGCCAGTAGTATAGGGTCGGACAGGGCGGGTCAGCCCCAGCATTTT. It specifies CASSIGSDRAGQPQHF. Full variable domain (outside the CDR3, taken from reference TRBV19 and TRBJ1-5): DGGITQSPKYLFRKEGQNVTLSCEQNLNHDAMYWYRQDPGQGLRLIYYSQIVNDFQKGDIAEGYSVSREKKESFPLTVTSAQKNPTAFYLCASSIGSDRAGQPQHFGDGTRLSIL.

The gene calls are TRBV11-3 and TRBJ2-3, with 9 bases aligning to TRBD1. Trimming at V came to 5 bases and at J to 3 bases, leaving 6 bases not matched to a gene. Germline lookup yields CDR1 SGHNT and CDR2 YENEEA. This CDR3 is built from 15 residues. The CDR3 DNA is TGTGCCAGCAGCCCTGGACAGGGGCGAACAGATACGCAGTATTTT. Its protein is CASSPGQGRTDTQYF.

J is TRBJ1-6 and V is TRBV7-2, with a tentative D call TRBD1 (6 bases). V was pared by 0 bases and J by 10 bases, with 7 bases between. The V gene's germline CDR1 is SGHTA and CDR2 FQGNSA. The CDR3 is 13 amino acids. The CDR3 coding sequence is TGTGCCAGCAGCTTAGCGGGACAATCACCCCTCCACTTT. This encodes CASSLAGQSPLHF.

The CDR3 region is CASSPSGGRNYGYTF. The CDR3 DNA reads as TGTGCCAGCTCACCAAGCGGGGGGCGAAACTATGGCTACACCTTC. This rearrangement joins TRBV18 to TRBJ1-2; possible D gene TRBD1, 6 bases. The germline V and J ends were trimmed by 2 bases and 2 bases, with 12 bases remaining between them. This CDR3 contains 15 residues. Germline lookup yields CDR1 KGHSH and CDR2 LQKENI.

The V gene is TRBV28, the J gene TRBJ2-5, with no clear D. The CDR3 has 14 amino acids. Germline V lookup: CDR1 MDHEN, CDR2 SYDVKM. V was cut by 6 bases and J by 2 bases, with 13 bases left in between. The CDR3 region has the DNA TGTGCCAGCAGCGAATTAAGAGTACAAGAGACCCAGTACTTC. Translation: CASSELRVQETQYF.

The chain couples TRBV7-9 to TRBJ2-2; 9 nucleotides line up with TRBD2. CDR3 size: 16 residues. Trimming at V came to 3 bases and at J to 5 bases, leaving 7 bases not matched to a gene. Germline-derived CDR1 and CDR2 are SEHNR and FQNEAQ (reference sequence). DNA of the CDR3: TGTGCCAGCAGCTTTTTAGCGGGAGTCGATACCGGGGAGCTGTTTTTT. This codes for CASSFLAGVDTGELFF.

V is TRBV28 and J is TRBJ2-7; no definite D call. The germline gives CDR1 MDHEN, CDR2 SYDVKM. V lost 5 bases to trimming and J lost 4 bases, with 6 bases between them. The CDR3 totals 11 residues. DNA for the CDR3: TGTGCCAGCAGTGGAGCTTACGAGCAGTACTTC. Amino acid sequence: CASSGAYEQYF. Based on the CDR3 plus reference TRBV28 and TRBJ2-7, the full variable domain is DVKVTQSSRYLVKRTGEKVFLECVQDMDHENMFWYRQDPGLGLRLIYFSYDVKMKEKGDIPEGYSVSREKKERFSLILESASTNQTSMYLCASSGAYEQYFGPGTRLTVT.